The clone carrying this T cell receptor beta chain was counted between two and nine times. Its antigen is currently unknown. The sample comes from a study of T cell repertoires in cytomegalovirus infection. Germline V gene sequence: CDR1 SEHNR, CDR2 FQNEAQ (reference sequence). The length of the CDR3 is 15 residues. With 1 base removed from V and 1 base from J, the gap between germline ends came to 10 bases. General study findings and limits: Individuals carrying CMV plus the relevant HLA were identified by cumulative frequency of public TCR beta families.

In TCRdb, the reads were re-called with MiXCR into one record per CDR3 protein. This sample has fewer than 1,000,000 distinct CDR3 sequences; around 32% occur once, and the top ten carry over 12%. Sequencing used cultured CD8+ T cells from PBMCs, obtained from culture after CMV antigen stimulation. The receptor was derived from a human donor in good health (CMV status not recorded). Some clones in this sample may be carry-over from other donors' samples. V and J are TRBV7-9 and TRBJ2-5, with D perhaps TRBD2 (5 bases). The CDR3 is CASSLVGSGQETQYF. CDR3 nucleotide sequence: TGTGCCAGCAGCTTAGTTGGGAGCGGCCAAGAGACCCAGTACTTC.